Reported below is one T cell receptor (beta chain). CDR3 length: 13 amino acids. CDR1 and CDR2 (germline): SGHRS, YFSETQ. V dropped 7 bases and J dropped 0 bases, with 8 bases sitting between them. Run at survey level, the immunoSEQ assay was version v3.0. Assay: immunoSEQ multiplex PCR; the TCRdb copy retains only in-frame clones and omits some. The sample contains some 43,000 clones, approximately 89% of which appear only once. The data were obtained in a study of long-term antiretroviral therapy in people with HIV. Every one of the donors gave at least one pre-ART PBMC sample and at least two post-ART PBMC samples.

The TCR originated in a woman between 50 and 59 years old with HIV. Sequencing used unsorted PBMCs, obtained 0.1 years before starting antiretroviral therapy. V usage is TRBV5-1 and J usage is TRBJ1-3, with a possible D match to TRBD1 (5 bases). The CDR3: CASATDSGNTIYF. DNA of the CDR3: TGCGCCAGCGCGACAGACTCTGGAAACACCATATATTTT.